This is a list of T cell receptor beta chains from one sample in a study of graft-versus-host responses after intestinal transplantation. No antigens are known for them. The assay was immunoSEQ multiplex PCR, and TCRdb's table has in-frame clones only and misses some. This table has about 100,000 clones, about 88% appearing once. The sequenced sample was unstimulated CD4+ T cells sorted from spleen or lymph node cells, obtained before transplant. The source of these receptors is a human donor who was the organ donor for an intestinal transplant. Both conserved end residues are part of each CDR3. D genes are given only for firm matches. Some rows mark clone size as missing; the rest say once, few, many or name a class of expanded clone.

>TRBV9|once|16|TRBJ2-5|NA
TGTGCCAGCAGCGTTCGGGGGACGGGGGTCCAAGAGACCCAGTACTTC
CASSVRGTGVQETQYF
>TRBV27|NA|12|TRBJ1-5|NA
TGTGCCAGCAGTTTATTTCTCCAGCCCCAGCATTTT
CASSLFLQPQHF
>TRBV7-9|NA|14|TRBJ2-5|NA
TGTGCCAGCAGCTTTCCACTAAACCAAGAGACCCAGTACTTC
CASSFPLNQETQYF
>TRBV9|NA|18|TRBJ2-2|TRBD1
TGTGCCAGCAGCGTACCCAGCAGGGGGCAAGATTTTACCGGGGAGCTGTTTTTT
CASSVPSRGQDFTGELFF
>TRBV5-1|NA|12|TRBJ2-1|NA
TGCGCCAGCAGCTTGCAGGGTGTTGAGCAGTTCTTC
CASSLQGVEQFF
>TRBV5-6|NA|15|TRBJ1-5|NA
TGTGCCAGCAGCTTGAGGAGGATTAGCAATCAGCCCCAGCATTTT
CASSLRRISNQPQHF
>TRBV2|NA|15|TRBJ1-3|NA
TGTGCCAGCAGTGTCGCAGGGGCGGCAGGAAACACCATATATTTT
CASSVAGAAGNTIYF
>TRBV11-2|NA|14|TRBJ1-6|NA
TGTGCCAGCAGCCCCCAGATAGGCGGTTCACCCCTCCACTTT
CASSPQIGGSPLHF
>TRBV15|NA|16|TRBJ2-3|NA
TGTGCCACCAGCAGAGTGGGGGGGCTAAGCACAGATACGCAGTATTTT
CATSRVGGLSTDTQYF
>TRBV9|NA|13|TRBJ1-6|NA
TGTGCCAGCAGCGTAGGGGGGGGTTCACCCCTCCACTTT
CASSVGGGSPLHF
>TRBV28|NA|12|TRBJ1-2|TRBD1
TGTGCCAGCATTACAGGGGGCTATGGCTACACCTTC
CASITGGYGYTF
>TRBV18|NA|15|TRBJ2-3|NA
TGTGCCAGCTCACCCCGGGACACCGACACAGATACGCAGTATTTT
CASSPRDTDTDTQYF
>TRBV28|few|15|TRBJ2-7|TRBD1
TGTGCCAGCAGTCCCCGGGACAGCTTCTCCTACGAGCAGTACTTC
CASSPRDSFSYEQYF
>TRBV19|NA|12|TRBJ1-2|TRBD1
TGTGCCAGTAGTTTTGACAGGGGTGGCTACACCTTC
CASSFDRGGYTF
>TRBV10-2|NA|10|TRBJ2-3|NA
TGCGCCAGCAGCTTTGATACGCAGTATTTT
CASSFDTQYF
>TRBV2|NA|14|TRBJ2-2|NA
TGTGCCAGCAGTTGGGGACAGAACACCGGGGAGCTGTTTTTT
CASSWGQNTGELFF
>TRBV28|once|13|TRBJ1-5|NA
TGTGCCAGCAGTCCCCACAGCAATCAGCCCCAGCATTTT
CASSPHSNQPQHF
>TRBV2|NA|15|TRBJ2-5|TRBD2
TGTGCCAGCAGTGGAGCGGGGGGTAACCAAGAGACCCAGTACTTC
CASSGAGGNQETQYF
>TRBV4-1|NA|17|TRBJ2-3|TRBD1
TGCGCCAGCAGCCAAATCCTCCGGGACAGAGGCACAGATACGCAGTATTTT
CASSQILRDRGTDTQYF
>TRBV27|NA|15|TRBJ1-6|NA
TGTGCCAGCAGTTCGCGACAGGTCTATAATTCACCCCTCCACTTT
CASSSRQVYNSPLHF
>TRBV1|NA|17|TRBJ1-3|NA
TGCACCAGCAGCCTCGGCATCAGGCCCCTCTCTGGAAACACCATATATTTT
CTSSLGIRPLSGNTIYF
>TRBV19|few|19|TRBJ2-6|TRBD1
TGTGCCAGTAGTCAACGACAGGGGGCTCGGGACTCTGGGGCCAACGTCCTGACTTTC
CASSQRQGARDSGANVLTF
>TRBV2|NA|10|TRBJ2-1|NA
TGTGCCAAACAGGGTGGCGAGCAGTTCTTC
CAKQGGEQFF
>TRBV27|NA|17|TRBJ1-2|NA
TGTGCCAGCAGTGAACCGGACAGCCACCGCCCTAACTATGGCTACACCTTC
CASSEPDSHRPNYGYTF
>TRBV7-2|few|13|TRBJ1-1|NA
TGTGCCAGCAGAGTTATGTCACAAACTGAAGCTTTCTTT
CASRVMSQTEAFF
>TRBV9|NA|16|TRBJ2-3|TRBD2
TGTGCCAGCAGCGTATTCGGCGGGGGGGCCACAGATACGCAGTATTTT
CASSVFGGGATDTQYF
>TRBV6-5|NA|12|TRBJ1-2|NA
TGTGCCAGCAGTCAGCCTAACTATGGCTACACCTTC
CASSQPNYGYTF
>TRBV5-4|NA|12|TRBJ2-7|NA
TGTGCCAGCAGCTTGGAAGGCTACGAGCAGTACTTC
CASSLEGYEQYF
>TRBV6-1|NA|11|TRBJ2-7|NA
TGTGCCAGCAGGCGCTTCTACGAGCAGTACTTC
CASRRFYEQYF
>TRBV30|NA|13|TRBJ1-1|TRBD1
TGTGCCTGGAGTGAGGGGGCAACAACTGAAGCTTTCTTT
CAWSEGATTEAFF
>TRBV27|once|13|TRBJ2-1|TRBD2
TGTGCCAGCAGTCTCGGGAGGGACAATGAGCAGTTCTTC
CASSLGRDNEQFF
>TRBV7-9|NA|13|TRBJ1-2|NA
TGTGCCAGCAGCCCCGGTTCTAACTATGGCTACACCTTC
CASSPGSNYGYTF
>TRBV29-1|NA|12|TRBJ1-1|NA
TGCAGCGTTGATCTCTCGGGGACTGAAGCTTTCTTT
CSVDLSGTEAFF
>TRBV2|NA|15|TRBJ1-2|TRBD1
TGTGCCAGCAGAGTAGAGGGACAGGCCGGAATGGGCTACACCTTC
CASRVEGQAGMGYTF
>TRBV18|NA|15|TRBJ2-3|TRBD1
TGTGCCAGCTCACTGGGGACAGGGAAGACAGATACGCAGTATTTT
CASSLGTGKTDTQYF
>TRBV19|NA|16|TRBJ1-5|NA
TGTGCCACCGCAACTACGTGGACGGGGGGCAATCAGCCCCAGCATTTT
CATATTWTGGNQPQHF
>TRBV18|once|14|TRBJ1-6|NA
TGTGCCAGCTCACCAGCCGCATCTAATTCACCCCTCCACTTT
CASSPAASNSPLHF
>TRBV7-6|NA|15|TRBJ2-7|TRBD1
TGTGCCAGCAGCGCCGGGACAGGGGGGCACCACGAGCAGTACTTC
CASSAGTGGHHEQYF
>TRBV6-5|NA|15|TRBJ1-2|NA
TGTGCCAGCAGCAGGGGTAGGGGGGTAAACTATGGCTACACCTTC
CASSRGRGVNYGYTF
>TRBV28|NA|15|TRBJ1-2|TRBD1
TGTGCCAGCAGTTCTCCTTCGACAGGGGGCTATGGCTACACCTTC
CASSSPSTGGYGYTF
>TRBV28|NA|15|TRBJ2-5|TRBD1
TGTGCCAGCAGTTCATTGACAGGGGGCATAGAGACCCAGTACTTC
CASSSLTGGIETQYF
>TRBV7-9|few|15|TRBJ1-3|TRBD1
TGTGCCAGCAGACGACAGGGGGCAAACGGAAACACCATATATTTT
CASRRQGANGNTIYF
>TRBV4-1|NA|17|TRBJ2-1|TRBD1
TGCGCCAGCAGCCAAGGACGAGGGACAGGGGGGTACAATGAGCAGTTCTTC
CASSQGRGTGGYNEQFF
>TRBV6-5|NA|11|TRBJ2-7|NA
TGTGCCAGTACACTCTCCGCCGAGCAGTACTTC
CASTLSAEQYF
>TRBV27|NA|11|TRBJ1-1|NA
TGTGCCAGCCGAAGGTCGGGTCGGGCTTTCTTT
CASRRSGRAFF
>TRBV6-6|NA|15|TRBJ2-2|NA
TGTGCCAGCAGTTTAGCGCGTCAGAACACCGGGGAGCTGTTTTTT
CASSLARQNTGELFF
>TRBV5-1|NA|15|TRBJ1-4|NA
TGCGCCAGCAGGGTGGGGCGACCCTATAATGAAAAACTGTTTTTT
CASRVGRPYNEKLFF
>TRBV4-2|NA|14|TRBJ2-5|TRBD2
TGTGCCAGCAGCCAAGCGGGGGGGCAAGAGACCCAGTACTTC
CASSQAGGQETQYF